The clone carrying this T cell receptor (beta chain) turned up a few times. The target antigen is unknown. cDNA synthesis used the whole RNA isolate, giving expressed TCRB sequences. The repertoire was sequenced with immunoSEQ multiplex PCR; TCRdb's copy has only in-frame clones and lacks some. This sample yields 600,000 to 700,000 clones, of which over 10% are seen a single time; more than 0.09% belongs to the top ten. The data originate from a study of beta chain features in type 1 diabetes. Overall study results and limits: Shorter TCRB CDR3s, moderately but significantly so, marked every one of the four CD4+ subsets in Type 1 diabetes patients.

V was cut by 7 bases and J by 2 bases, with 8 bases left in between. In germline, CDR1 is SNHLY, CDR2 FYNNEI. The CDR3 length is 12 residues. This TCR derives from a young man with type 1 diabetes. The rearrangement joins TRBV2 to TRBJ2-5; the D gene is possibly TRBD1 (6 bases). The sample comprised naive CD4+ T cells from blood. The CDR3 region is CASTGQQETQYF. CDR3 sequence (DNA): TGTGCCAGCACTGGACAGCAAGAGACCCAGTACTTC.